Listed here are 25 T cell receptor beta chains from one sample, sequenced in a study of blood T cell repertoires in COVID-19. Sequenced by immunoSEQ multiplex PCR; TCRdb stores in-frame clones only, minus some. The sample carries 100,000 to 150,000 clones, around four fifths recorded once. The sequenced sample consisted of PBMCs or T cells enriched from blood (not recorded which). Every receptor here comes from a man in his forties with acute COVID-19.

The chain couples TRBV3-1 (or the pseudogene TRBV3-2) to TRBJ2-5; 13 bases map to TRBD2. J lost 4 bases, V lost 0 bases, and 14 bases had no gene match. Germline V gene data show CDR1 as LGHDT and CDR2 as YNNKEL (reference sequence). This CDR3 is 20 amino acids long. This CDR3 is CASSQDLGFGLAGASETQYF. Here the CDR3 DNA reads TGTGCCAGCAGCCAAGATTTAGGCTTCGGACTAGCGGGGGCCTCAGAGACCCAGTACTTC.

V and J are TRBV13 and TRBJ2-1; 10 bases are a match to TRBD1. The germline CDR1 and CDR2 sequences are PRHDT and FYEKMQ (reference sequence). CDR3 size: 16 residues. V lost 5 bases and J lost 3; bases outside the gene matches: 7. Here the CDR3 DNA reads TGTGCCAGCAGCCCGGACAGGGGGGTGAGCTACAATGAGCAGTTCTTC. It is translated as CASSPDRGVSYNEQFF.

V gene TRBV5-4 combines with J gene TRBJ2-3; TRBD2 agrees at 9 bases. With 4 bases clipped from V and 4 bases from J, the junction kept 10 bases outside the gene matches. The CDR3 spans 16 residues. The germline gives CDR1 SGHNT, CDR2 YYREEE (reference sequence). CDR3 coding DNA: TGTGCCAGCAGCGAGATCCTAGCGGGGAGGGCAGATACGCAGTATTTT. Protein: CASSEILAGRADTQYF.

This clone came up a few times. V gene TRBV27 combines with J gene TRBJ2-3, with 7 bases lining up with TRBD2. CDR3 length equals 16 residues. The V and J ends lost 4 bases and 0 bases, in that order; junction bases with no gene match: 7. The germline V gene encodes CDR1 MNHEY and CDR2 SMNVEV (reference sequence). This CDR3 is CASSSLLAASTDTQYF. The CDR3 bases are TGTGCCAGCAGTTCCCTCCTAGCGGCTAGCACAGATACGCAGTATTTT.

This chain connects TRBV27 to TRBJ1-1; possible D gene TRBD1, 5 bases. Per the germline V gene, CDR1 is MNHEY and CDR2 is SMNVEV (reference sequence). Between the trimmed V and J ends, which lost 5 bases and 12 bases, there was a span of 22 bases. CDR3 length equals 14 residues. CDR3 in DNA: TGTGCCAGCAGTCCAGGGAGGACGACGCCAAGCACTTTCTTT. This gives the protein CASSPGRTTPSTFF.

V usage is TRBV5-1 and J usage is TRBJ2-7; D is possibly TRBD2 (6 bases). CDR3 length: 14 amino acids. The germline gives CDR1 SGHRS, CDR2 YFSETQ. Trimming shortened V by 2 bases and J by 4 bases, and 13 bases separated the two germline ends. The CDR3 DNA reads TGCGCCAGCAGCTTTGGCGGGGCCGTTTACGAGCAGTACTTC. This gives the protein CASSFGGAVYEQYF.

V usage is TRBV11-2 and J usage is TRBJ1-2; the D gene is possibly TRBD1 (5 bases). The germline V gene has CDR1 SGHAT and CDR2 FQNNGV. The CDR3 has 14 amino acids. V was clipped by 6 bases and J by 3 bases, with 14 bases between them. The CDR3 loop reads CASSPTGTYYGYTF. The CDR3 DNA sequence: TGTGCCAGCAGTCCAACCGGGACTTACTATGGCTACACCTTC.

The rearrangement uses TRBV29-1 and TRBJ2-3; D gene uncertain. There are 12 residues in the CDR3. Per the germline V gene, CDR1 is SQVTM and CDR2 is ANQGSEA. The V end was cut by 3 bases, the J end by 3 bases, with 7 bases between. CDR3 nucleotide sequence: TGCAGCGTTGACCCGGGTACAGATACGCAGTATTTT. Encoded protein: CSVDPGTDTQYF.

This chain's CDR3 is CASSSLDRLLIDSNQPQHF. The CDR3 coding sequence is TGTGCCAGCAGCTCGCTGGACAGATTGCTAATCGATAGCAATCAGCCCCAGCATTTT. V usage is TRBV7-2 and J usage is TRBJ1-5; weak D call: TRBD1 (6 bases). V lost 4 bases and J 0 bases, leaving 22 bases between the germline ends. The germline V gene has CDR1 SGHTA and CDR2 FQGNSA. This CDR3 is 19 amino acids long.

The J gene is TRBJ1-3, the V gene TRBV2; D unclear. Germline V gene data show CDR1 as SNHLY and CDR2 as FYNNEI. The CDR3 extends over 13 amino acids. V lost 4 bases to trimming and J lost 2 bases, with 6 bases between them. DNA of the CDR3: TGTGCCAGCAGTGTTGAGGCTGGAAACACCATATATTTT. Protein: CASSVEAGNTIYF.

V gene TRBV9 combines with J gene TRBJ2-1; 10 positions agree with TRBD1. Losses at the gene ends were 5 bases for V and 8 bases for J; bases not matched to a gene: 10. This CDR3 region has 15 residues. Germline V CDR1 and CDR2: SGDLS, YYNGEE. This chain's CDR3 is CASRPTGGLEHEQFF. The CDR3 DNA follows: TGTGCCAGCAGACCGACAGGGGGCTTGGAACATGAGCAGTTCTTC.

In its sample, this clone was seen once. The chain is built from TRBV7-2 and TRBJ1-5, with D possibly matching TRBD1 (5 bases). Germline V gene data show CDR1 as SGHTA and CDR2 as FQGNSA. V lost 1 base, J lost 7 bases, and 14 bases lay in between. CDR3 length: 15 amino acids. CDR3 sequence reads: CASSLGFQGWQPQHF. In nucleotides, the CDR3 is TGTGCCAGCAGCTTAGGATTCCAGGGATGGCAGCCCCAGCATTTT.

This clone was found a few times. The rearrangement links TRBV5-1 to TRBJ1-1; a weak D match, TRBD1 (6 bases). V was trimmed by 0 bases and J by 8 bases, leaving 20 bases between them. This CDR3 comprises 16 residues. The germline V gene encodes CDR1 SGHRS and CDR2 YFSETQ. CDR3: CASSLGPQGPHWEAFF. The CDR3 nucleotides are TGCGCCAGCAGCTTGGGTCCCCAGGGGCCACACTGGGAAGCTTTCTTT.

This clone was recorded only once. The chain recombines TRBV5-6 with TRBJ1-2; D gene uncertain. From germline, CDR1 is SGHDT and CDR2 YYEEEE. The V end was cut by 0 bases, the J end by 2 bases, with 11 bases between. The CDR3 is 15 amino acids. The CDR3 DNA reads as TGTGCCAGCAGCTTGGGCAGTCCATTAAACTATGGCTACACCTTC. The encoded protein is CASSLGSPLNYGYTF.

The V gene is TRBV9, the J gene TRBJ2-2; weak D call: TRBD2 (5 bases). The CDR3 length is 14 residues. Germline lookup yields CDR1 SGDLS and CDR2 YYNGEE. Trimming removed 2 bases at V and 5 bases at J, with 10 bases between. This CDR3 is CASSVGSGTGELFF. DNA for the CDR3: TGTGCCAGCAGCGTTGGGTCGGGGACCGGGGAGCTGTTTTTT.

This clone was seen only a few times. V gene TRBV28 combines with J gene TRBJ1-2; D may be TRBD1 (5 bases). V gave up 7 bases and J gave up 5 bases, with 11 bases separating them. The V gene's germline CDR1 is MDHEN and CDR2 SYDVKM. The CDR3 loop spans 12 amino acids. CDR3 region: CASTAGLYGYTF. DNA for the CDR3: TGTGCCAGCACGGCGGGACTGTATGGCTACACCTTC.

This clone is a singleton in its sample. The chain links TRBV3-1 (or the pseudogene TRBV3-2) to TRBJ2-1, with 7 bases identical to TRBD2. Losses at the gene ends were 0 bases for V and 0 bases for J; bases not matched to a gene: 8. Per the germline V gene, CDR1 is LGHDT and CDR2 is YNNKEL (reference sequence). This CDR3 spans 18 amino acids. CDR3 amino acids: CASSQDLGGGLSYNEQFF. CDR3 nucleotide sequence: TGTGCCAGCAGCCAAGATCTGGGGGGGGGACTCTCCTACAATGAGCAGTTCTTC.

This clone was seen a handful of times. The CDR3 DNA sequence: TGTGCCAGCACTAGGGGATTCTCTGGAAACACCATATATTTT. This translates into CASTRGFSGNTIYF. J is TRBJ1-3 and V is TRBV13; D perhaps matches TRBD1 (5 bases). In germline, CDR1 is PRHDT, CDR2 FYEKMQ (reference sequence). Trimming removed 7 bases at V and 0 bases at J, with 10 bases between. The CDR3 is 14 residues long.

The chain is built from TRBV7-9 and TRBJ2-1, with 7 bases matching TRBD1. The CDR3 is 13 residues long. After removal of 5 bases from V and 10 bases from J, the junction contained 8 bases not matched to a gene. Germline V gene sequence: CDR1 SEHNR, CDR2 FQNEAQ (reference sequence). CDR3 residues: CASSLPLDREQFF. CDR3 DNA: TGTGCCAGCAGCCTCCCATTGGACAGGGAGCAGTTCTTC.

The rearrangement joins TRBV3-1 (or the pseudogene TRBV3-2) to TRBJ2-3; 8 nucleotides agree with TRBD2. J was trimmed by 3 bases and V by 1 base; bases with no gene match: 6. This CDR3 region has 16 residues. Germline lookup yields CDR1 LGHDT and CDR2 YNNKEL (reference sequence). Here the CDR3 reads CASSQVTGGATDTQYF. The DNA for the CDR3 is TGTGCCAGCAGCCAAGTTACGGGGGGGGCAACAGATACGCAGTATTTT.

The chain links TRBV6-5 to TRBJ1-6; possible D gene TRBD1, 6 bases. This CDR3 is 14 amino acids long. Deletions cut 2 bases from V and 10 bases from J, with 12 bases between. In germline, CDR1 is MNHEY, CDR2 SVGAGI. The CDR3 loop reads CASSYNRDGSPLHF. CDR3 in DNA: TGTGCCAGCAGTTACAACAGGGACGGGTCACCCCTCCACTTT.

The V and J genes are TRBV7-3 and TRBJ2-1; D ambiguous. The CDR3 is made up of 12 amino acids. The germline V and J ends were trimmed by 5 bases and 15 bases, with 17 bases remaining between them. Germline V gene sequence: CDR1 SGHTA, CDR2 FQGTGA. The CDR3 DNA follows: TGTGCCAGCAGCCAACGCGAGTCTCCCATGTTCTTC. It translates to CASSQRESPMFF.

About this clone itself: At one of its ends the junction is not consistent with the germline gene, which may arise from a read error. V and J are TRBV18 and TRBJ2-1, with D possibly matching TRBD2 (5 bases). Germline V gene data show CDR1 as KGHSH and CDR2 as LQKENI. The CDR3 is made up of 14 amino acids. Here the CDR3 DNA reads TGTGCCAGCTCACCACCGAGTAAAGCGGTAAACCGGGTCTTC. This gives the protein CASSPPSKAVNRVF.

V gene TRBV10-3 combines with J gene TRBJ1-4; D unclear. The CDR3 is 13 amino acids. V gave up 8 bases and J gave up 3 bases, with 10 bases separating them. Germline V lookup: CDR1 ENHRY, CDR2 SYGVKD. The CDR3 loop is CAISATANEKLFF. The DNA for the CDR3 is TGTGCCATCTCCGCAACGGCTAATGAAAAACTGTTTTTT.

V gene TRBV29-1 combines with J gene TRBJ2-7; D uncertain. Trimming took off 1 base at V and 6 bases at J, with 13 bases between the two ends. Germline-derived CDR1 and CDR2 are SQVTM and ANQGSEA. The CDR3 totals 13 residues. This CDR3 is CSVEGLRAGEQYF. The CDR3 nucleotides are TGCAGCGTTGAAGGGTTAAGAGCTGGCGAGCAGTACTTC.